This TCR beta chain was sequenced for a study of yellow fever vaccine responses in identical twins. Study-wide points: Twins' vaccine T cell responses were reported to seem partly convergent and partly personalized.

CDR3 length equals 14 residues. V lost 5 bases, J lost 8 bases, and 5 bases stayed unmatched. Germline values: CDR1 MNHEY, CDR2 SMNVEV (reference sequence). One entry per CDR3 protein results from TCRdb running MiXCR on the RT-PCR reads. The sample includes about 5,400 distinct CDR3 sequences, 86% of them seen just once. Worth noting for this clonotype: Its antigen is not identified.

The TCR sequence derives from a woman between 18 and 29 years old who received the yellow fever vaccine. The specimen comprised T cells from blood (PBMCs), unsorted or a sorted subset (not recorded which), sampled before or after yellow fever vaccination (not recorded which). V and J are TRBV27 and TRBJ1-4, with TRBD1 identical over 10 bases. CDR3 sequence (DNA): TGTGCCAGCAGTCTATGGACAGGGGGAGAAAAACTGTTTTTT. This encodes CASSLWTGGEKLFF.